The 31 T cell receptor beta chains below were found in one sample sequenced in a study of Ad26.COV2.S vaccination and SARS-CoV-2 variants. Sequencing was performed with immunoSEQ multiplex PCR; in TCRdb, only in-frame clones are kept and a portion is missing. The sample lists more than 150,000 clones; around 88% were seen once. The source material was peripheral blood, sampled after recovery from COVID-19. The receptors shown here come from a human donor who had recovered from COVID-19.

The genes are TRBV18 and TRBJ1-2; D is ambiguous. The CDR3 extends over 15 amino acids. The V end was cut by 0 bases, the J end by 2 bases, with 10 bases between. Per germline, CDR1 KGHSH and CDR2 LQKENI. CDR3 in amino acids: CASSPPVGLNYGYTF. The CDR3 DNA follows: TGTGCCAGCTCACCACCTGTAGGGTTGAACTATGGCTACACCTTC.

This clone was counted once. The chain uses TRBV7-3 and TRBJ2-1; TRBD2 matches 10 bases. Unmatched junction bases numbered 8, after V lost 5 bases and J lost 4 bases. Germline lookup yields CDR1 SGHTA and CDR2 FQGTGA. This CDR3 has 16 residues. The CDR3 here is CASSPQWTSGYNEQFF. The CDR3, as DNA: TGTGCCAGCAGCCCCCAGTGGACTAGCGGATACAATGAGCAGTTCTTC.

V usage is TRBV15 and J usage is TRBJ2-1, with D perhaps matching TRBD1 or TRBD2 (5 bases each). Per the germline V gene, CDR1 is LNHNV and CDR2 is YYDKDF (reference sequence). There are 14 residues in the CDR3. Trimming left V 8 bases short and J 4 bases short, with 15 bases between. CDR3 sequence (DNA): TGTGCCACCCTCGGGGACGATCGGTACAATGAGCAGTTCTTC. The encoded protein is CATLGDDRYNEQFF.

This chain uses TRBV11-3 with TRBJ2-3; 11 bases are shared with TRBD2. The CDR3 is 15 amino acids. With 1 base clipped from V and 6 bases from J, the junction kept 3 bases outside the gene matches. Germline assignment: CDR1 SGHNT and CDR2 YENEEA. The CDR3 sequence is CASSLGTSGLDTQYF. The CDR3 nucleotides are TGTGCCAGCAGCTTAGGGACTAGCGGGTTGGATACGCAGTATTTT. The full variable domain, rest sourced from reference TRBV11-3 and TRBJ2-3, is EAGVVQSPRYKIIEKKQPVAFWCNPISGHNTLYWYLQNLGQGPELLIRYENEEAVDDSQLPKDRFSAERLKGVDSTLKIQPAELGDSAVYLCASSLGTSGLDTQYFGPGTRLTVL.

The rearrangement links TRBV2 to TRBJ1-6; 8 positions agree with TRBD1. The germline V gene encodes CDR1 SNHLY and CDR2 FYNNEI. V lost 9 bases, J lost 6 bases, and 10 bases stayed unmatched. The CDR3 consists of 15 residues. The CDR3 DNA reads as TGTGCCAGTAGTACTTTGGGGACAGGTAATTCACCCCTCCACTTT. It is translated as CASSTLGTGNSPLHF.

This rearrangement joins TRBV6-5 to TRBJ1-1; 10 positions agree with TRBD1. There are 15 residues in the CDR3. Trimming at V came to 6 bases and at J to 5 bases, leaving 9 bases not matched to a gene. Germline V lookup: CDR1 MNHEY, CDR2 SVGAGI. CDR3 nucleotides: TGTGCCAGCAGGGAGACAGGGGGCGCGGGGACTGAAGCTTTCTTT. As protein: CASRETGGAGTEAFF.

The chain uses TRBV5-1 and TRBJ1-1; D unresolved. The CDR3 is 13 amino acids. Germline V gene data show CDR1 as SGHRS and CDR2 as YFSETQ. V gave up 4 bases and J gave up 3 bases, with 10 bases separating them. For the CDR3, the DNA is TGCGCCAGCAGCGCCCAGAGGGACACTGAAGCTTTCTTT. It encodes CASSAQRDTEAFF.

The chain links TRBV5-6 to TRBJ1-1; 7 bases align to TRBD1. Looked up from germline, CDR1 is SGHDT and CDR2 is YYEEEE. The CDR3 consists of 17 residues. J was trimmed by 0 bases and V by 5 bases; bases with no gene match: 13. CDR3: CASSSTLRQGLNTEAFF. The CDR3 region has the DNA TGTGCCAGCAGTTCTACACTCCGACAGGGATTGAACACTGAAGCTTTCTTT.

This chain connects TRBV28 to TRBJ1-4, with D possibly being TRBD1 (5 bases). V was cut by 6 bases and J by 8 bases, with 13 bases left in between. This CDR3 region has 13 residues. From germline, CDR1 is MDHEN and CDR2 SYDVKM. CDR3 sequence reads: CASSRVREEKLFF. The CDR3 DNA reads TGTGCCAGCAGCAGGGTTCGGGAAGAAAAACTGTTTTTT. Looking up the rest from reference TRBV28 and TRBJ1-4 gives the full variable domain: DVKVTQSSRYLVKRTGEKVFLECVQDMDHENMFWYRQDPGLGLRLIYFSYDVKMKEKGDIPEGYSVSREKKERFSLILESASTNQTSMYLCASSRVREEKLFFGSGTQLSVL.

The rearrangement links TRBV7-8 to TRBJ1-1; 7 bases fit TRBD1. With 1 base clipped from V and 4 bases from J, the junction kept 12 bases outside the gene matches. Germline CDR1 reads SGHVS; CDR2 reads FQNEAQ. The CDR3 sequence is 17 residues long. The CDR3 DNA reads TGTGCCAGCAGCTTAGTCGCGGGGTGGGACAGCCGCACTGAAGCTTTCTTT. It yields the protein CASSLVAGWDSRTEAFF.

This clone was seen a single time. The V and J genes are TRBV5-1 and TRBJ1-3, with D unresolved. This CDR3 is built from 13 residues. The V gene's germline CDR1 is SGHRS and CDR2 YFSETQ. V lost 8 bases and J lost 1, with 10 bases in between. The CDR3 nucleotides read TGCGCCAGTCGAATGGGATCTGGAAACACCATATATTTT. This codes for CASRMGSGNTIYF.

V is TRBV3-1 (or the pseudogene TRBV3-2) and J is TRBJ1-2; TRBD1 aligns across 8 bases. This CDR3 spans 13 amino acids. Germline CDR1 and CDR2: LGHDT and YNNKEL (reference sequence). The V segment lost 5 bases and the J segment 6 bases; nucleotides outside the gene matches: 5. The CDR3 bases are TGTGCCAGCAGCGACCAGGGGGCTAATGGCTACACCTTC. It codes for CASSDQGANGYTF.

The rearrangement joins TRBV6-1 to TRBJ1-1, with D possibly matching TRBD1 (5 bases). The CDR3 has 20 residues. V gave up 0 bases and J gave up 0 bases, with 23 bases separating them. Germline values: CDR1 MNHNS, CDR2 SASEGT. Written as DNA, the CDR3 is TGTGCCAGCAGTGAAGCGCAGGGAATGAGTCGGGACGAGGTGAACACTGAAGCTTTCTTT. Its protein is CASSEAQGMSRDEVNTEAFF.

The V call is TRBV7-9, the J call TRBJ2-1; D is perhaps TRBD2 (5 bases). Per the germline V gene, CDR1 is SEHNR and CDR2 is FQNEAQ (reference sequence). V was shortened by 3 bases and J by 2 bases, with 11 bases between the two germline ends. The CDR3 is made up of 15 amino acids. CDR3 amino acids: CASSFGRAPYNEQFF. In DNA, the CDR3 is TGTGCCAGCAGCTTCGGGCGGGCGCCCTACAATGAGCAGTTCTTC.

This clone was found a few times. V and J are TRBV6-4 and TRBJ2-1, with 9 bases identical to TRBD1. J gave up 6 bases and V 1 base, and 7 bases lay outside the gene matches. Per the germline V gene, CDR1 is MRHNA and CDR2 is SNTAGT. The CDR3 extends over 16 amino acids. Here the CDR3 reads CASSDFNRGPLNEQFF. The CDR3 DNA follows: TGTGCCAGCAGTGACTTCAACAGGGGGCCACTCAATGAGCAGTTCTTC.

The chain carries TRBV7-8 and TRBJ1-1, with no clear D. CDR1 and CDR2 from the germline V gene are SGHVS and FQNEAQ. The CDR3 runs 14 residues. Deletions cut 1 base from V and 1 base from J, with 7 bases between. The CDR3 here is CASSLGRTNTEAFF. In nucleotides, the CDR3 is TGTGCCAGCAGCTTAGGACGGACGAACACTGAAGCTTTCTTT.

This clone was counted only a few times. The chain is built from TRBV29-1 and TRBJ2-3; D is unclear. Germline V lookup: CDR1 SQVTM, CDR2 ANQGSEA. The CDR3 consists of 14 residues. The V and J ends lost 4 bases and 2 bases respectively, with 13 bases between them. The CDR3 spells CSVAPSLLTDTQYF. Written as DNA, the CDR3 is TGCAGCGTTGCCCCTTCCCTACTCACAGATACGCAGTATTTT.

This clone was counted a single time. The rearrangement uses TRBV24-1 and TRBJ2-7, with D possibly being TRBD1 (6 bases). Trimming stripped 4 bases from V and 2 bases from J, with 11 bases between. The CDR3 is 14 residues long. Germline assignment: CDR1 KGHDR and CDR2 SFDVKD. Here the CDR3 DNA reads TGTGCCACCAGTGAATCCTACAGGGCCTACGAGCAGTACTTC. This sequence encodes CATSESYRAYEQYF.

The chain joins TRBV5-6 to TRBJ2-2; D is ambiguous. V was clipped by 1 base and J by 1 base, with 14 bases between them. Germline V gives CDR1 SGHDT, CDR2 YYEEEE. The CDR3 has 17 amino acids. The CDR3 here is CASSLIRKMVNTGELFF. Written as DNA, the CDR3 is TGTGCCAGCAGCTTGATTCGGAAGATGGTGAACACCGGGGAGCTGTTTTTT.

In the case of this clone: The junction differs from germline at one of its ends, possibly a read error. This rearrangement joins TRBV7-7 to TRBJ2-2; TRBD2 agrees at 15 bases. The CDR3 consists of 20 residues. Per germline, CDR1 SSHAT and CDR2 FNYEAQ (reference sequence). CDR3 DNA sequence: TGTGCTAGCAGCAGATCAACTGGGACTAGCGGGGGGCGGAGCACCGGGGAGCTGTTTTTT. Protein product: CASSRSTGTSGGRSTGELFF.

V is TRBV7-9 and J is TRBJ1-1, with 7 bases that match TRBD1. CDR3 size: 14 residues. Germline assignment: CDR1 SEHNR and CDR2 FQNEAQ (reference sequence). Trimming at V came to 2 bases and at J to 1 base, leaving 1 base not matched to a gene. The DNA for the CDR3 is TGTGCCAGCAGCTTACAGGGGGGGAACACTGAAGCTTTCTTT. Protein sequence: CASSLQGGNTEAFF.

This rearrangement joins TRBV2 to TRBJ1-2; the D gene is possibly TRBD1 (5 bases). The length of the CDR3 is 13 residues. The V gene's germline CDR1 is SNHLY and CDR2 FYNNEI. V lost 4 bases, J lost 7 bases, and 13 bases lay in between. Here the CDR3 reads CASSGDGLSGYTF. The DNA of the CDR3 is TGTGCCAGCAGTGGGGACGGTCTTAGTGGCTACACCTTC.

This clone was observed a handful of times. The genes are TRBV30 and TRBJ1-5; D is perhaps TRBD1 (5 bases). The V gene's germline CDR1 is GTSNPN and CDR2 SVGIG (reference sequence). V lost 2 bases and J lost 3, with 8 bases in between. CDR3 size: 13 residues. The CDR3 region is CAWSPGLNQPQHF. The CDR3 coding sequence is TGTGCCTGGAGTCCAGGGCTCAATCAGCCCCAGCATTTT.

V gene TRBV28 combines with J gene TRBJ1-6; TRBD1 agrees at 10 bases. V lost 6 bases, J lost 7 bases, and 12 bases stayed unmatched. The CDR3 is 17 amino acids. Germline CDR1 is MDHEN and CDR2 is SYDVKM. The CDR3 here is CASSSAPGTGDNSPLHF. The CDR3 nucleotides are TGTGCCAGCAGCTCGGCCCCAGGGACAGGGGACAATTCACCCCTCCACTTT.

The CDR3 coding sequence is TGTGCCAGCAGACTTCTAGCGGGGGACTCAGATACGCAGTATTTT. Its translation: CASRLLAGDSDTQYF. This chain links TRBV6-5 with TRBJ2-3; the match to TRBD2 covers 10 bases. Germline lookup yields CDR1 MNHEY and CDR2 SVGAGI. Unmatched junction bases numbered 7, after V lost 6 bases and J lost 4 bases. CDR3 length: 15 amino acids.

The chain combines TRBV6-5 with TRBJ1-2; D perhaps matches TRBD1 (6 bases). Germline V gene data show CDR1 as MNHEY and CDR2 as SVGAGI. The CDR3 has 16 residues. V was clipped by 3 bases and J by 2 bases, with 16 bases between them. This chain's CDR3 is CASSYLSGGLNYGYTF. CDR3 DNA sequence: TGTGCCAGCAGTTATCTCTCGGGGGGGCTAAACTATGGCTACACCTTC.

The V call is TRBV7-7, the J call TRBJ1-1; 10 nucleotides agree with TRBD1. The CDR3 has 14 amino acids. Germline assignment: CDR1 SSHAT and CDR2 FNYEAQ (reference sequence). Losses at the gene ends were 4 bases for V and 11 bases for J; bases not matched to a gene: 10. CDR3 sequence: CASSSRTGGFRAFF. The CDR3 nucleotides are TGTGCCAGCAGCTCTCGGACAGGGGGATTTAGGGCTTTCTTT. The complete variable domain, with remaining parts taken from reference TRBV7-7 and TRBJ1-1, reads GAGVSQSPRYKVTKRGQDVTLRCDPISSHATLYWYQQALGQGPEFLTYFNYEAQPDKSGLPSDRFSAERPEGSISTLTIQRTEQRDSAMYRCASSSRTGGFRAFFGQGTRLTVV.

This chain's CDR3 is CASSRYRDYEQYF. The CDR3 DNA follows: TGCGCCAGCAGTCGATACAGGGACTACGAGCAGTACTTC. The chain has TRBV23-1 and TRBJ2-7, with D maybe TRBD1 (6 bases). TRBV23-1 is placed among ORFs of uncertain function. Trimming took 4 bases from V and 3 from J, leaving 10 bases between them. This CDR3 comprises 13 residues.

This sequence joins TRBV3-1 (or the pseudogene TRBV3-2) and TRBJ1-2, with D hard to call. The germline V and J ends were trimmed by 1 base and 2 bases, with 5 bases remaining between them. The germline V gene encodes CDR1 LGHDT and CDR2 YNNKEL (reference sequence). The CDR3 is 13 amino acids. This chain's CDR3 is CASSQGINYGYTF. The CDR3 DNA sequence: TGTGCCAGCAGCCAAGGTATCAACTATGGCTACACCTTC.

The rearrangement joins TRBV5-6 to TRBJ1-5; D is undetermined. Between the trimmed V and J ends, which lost 4 bases and 1 base, there was a span of 3 bases. Germline CDR1 and CDR2: SGHDT and YYEEEE. CDR3 length: 12 amino acids. The CDR3 sequence: CASSASNQPQHF. For the CDR3, the DNA is TGTGCCAGCAGCGCCAGCAATCAGCCCCAGCATTTT. The variable domain in full, with the rest retrieved from reference TRBV5-6 and TRBJ1-5, is DAGVTQSPTHLIKTRGQQVTLRCSPKSGHDTVSWYQQALGQGPQFIFQYYEEEERQRGNFPDRFSGHQFPNYSSELNVNALLLGDSALYLCASSASNQPQHFGDGTRLSIL.

This clone appeared once. The V and J genes are TRBV5-1 and TRBJ1-2, with TRBD1 identical over 8 bases. V lost 2 bases to trimming and J lost 7 bases; unmatched junction nucleotides: 7. The germline V gene has CDR1 SGHRS and CDR2 YFSETQ. This CDR3 is built from 14 residues. As DNA, the CDR3 is TGCGCCAGCAGCTTTGAGGACAGGGCGCGTGGCTACACCTTC. Protein sequence: CASSFEDRARGYTF.